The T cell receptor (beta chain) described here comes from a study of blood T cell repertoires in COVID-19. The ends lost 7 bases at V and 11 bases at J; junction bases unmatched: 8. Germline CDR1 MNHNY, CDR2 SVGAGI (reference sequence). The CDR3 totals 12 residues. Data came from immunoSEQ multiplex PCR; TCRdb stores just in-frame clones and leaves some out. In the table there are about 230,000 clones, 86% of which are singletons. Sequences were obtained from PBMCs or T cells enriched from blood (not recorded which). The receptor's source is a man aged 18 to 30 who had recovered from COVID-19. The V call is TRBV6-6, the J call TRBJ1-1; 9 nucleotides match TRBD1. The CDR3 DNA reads TGTGCCAGCAACCTACAGGGGGCGCGTGCTTTCTTT. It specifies CASNLQGARAFF.